A selection of T cell receptor beta chains follows, all from one sample in a study of T cell responses to AZD1222 COVID-19 vaccine. Produced via immunoSEQ multiplex PCR; TCRdb's table is partial and in-frame only. The profile shows about 180,000 clones, about 91% of them singletons. Sequencing used peripheral blood, obtained 28 days after the second AZD1222 dose. The receptors originated from an adult who received the AZD1222 COVID-19 vaccine. Both conserved end residues are part of each CDR3. D genes are given only for firm matches. Clone size is not always given. Where it is, it says once, few, many or a class for expanded clones.

d_call	v_call	clone_size	j_call	cdr3_aa	cdr3_nt
-	TRBV19	-	TRBJ1-6	CASSIGQGFGNSPLHF	TGTGCCAGTAGTATCGGCCAGGGGTTCGGTAATTCACCCCTCCACTTT
TRBD1	TRBV10-2	-	TRBJ2-7	CASRWTGESYEQYF	TGCGCCAGCAGATGGACAGGGGAGTCCTACGAGCAGTACTTC
-	TRBV7-2	-	TRBJ1-3	CASSSSSGNTIYF	TGTGCCAGCAGCTCCAGCTCTGGAAACACCATATATTTT
TRBD1	TRBV5-1	-	TRBJ1-2	CASSTGAPHYGYTF	TGCGCCAGCAGCACAGGGGCCCCTCACTATGGCTACACCTTC
TRBD1	TRBV5-1	few	TRBJ1-2	CASSSGQGAPNYGYTF	TGCGCCAGCAGCTCGGGACAGGGGGCCCCTAACTATGGCTACACCTTC
-	TRBV11-2	-	TRBJ1-3	CASSSRLSGNTIYF	TGTGCCAGCAGCTCCCGCCTCTCTGGAAACACCATATATTTT
-	TRBV6-5	-	TRBJ2-7	CASRRGEAEQYF	TGTGCCAGCAGGAGGGGGGAGGCCGAGCAGTACTTC
TRBD2	TRBV7-6	few	TRBJ2-3	CASSTRTSGGADTQYF	TGTGCCAGCAGCACCCGGACTAGCGGGGGCGCAGATACGCAGTATTTT
-	TRBV14	-	TRBJ1-3	CASSLVASGNTIYF	TGTGCCAGCAGCCTCGTCGCCTCTGGAAACACCATATATTTT
-	TRBV7-9	-	TRBJ1-2	CASREGGNYGYTF	TGTGCCAGCAGGGAGGGCGGTAACTATGGCTACACCTTC
-	TRBV7-2	-	TRBJ1-1	CASSPQGTEAFF	TGTGCCAGCAGCCCCCAGGGCACTGAAGCTTTCTTT
-	TRBV30	-	TRBJ2-2	CAWTRNGLGTGELFF	TGTGCCTGGACTAGGAACGGTTTGGGCACCGGGGAGCTGTTTTTT
-	TRBV6-6	-	TRBJ2-3	CASSPSRSGGGTDTQYF	TGTGCCAGCAGTCCAAGCCGATCAGGAGGGGGCACAGATACGCAGTATTTT
-	TRBV27	-	TRBJ2-7	CASSYLSEQYF	TGTGCCAGCAGTTACTTGAGTGAGCAGTACTTC
-	TRBV19	-	TRBJ1-4	CASNPYGAHDEKLFF	TGTGCCAGTAACCCATACGGGGCGCATGATGAAAAACTGTTTTTT
-	TRBV5-1	-	TRBJ1-1	CASSLDGNRLNTEAFF	TGCGCCAGCAGCTTGGATGGTAACCGACTGAACACTGAAGCTTTCTTT
TRBD2	TRBV10-3	-	TRBJ2-1	CAIRTSGINNEQFF	TGTGCCATCAGGACTAGCGGGATAAACAATGAGCAGTTCTTC
-	TRBV29-1	once	TRBJ1-4	CRIQGTNLATNEKLFF	TGCAGGATCCAGGGCACCAATCTCGCAACTAATGAAAAACTGTTTTTT